The 22 T cell receptor beta chains in this list originate from one sample, sequenced in a study of T-cell memory formation after mild COVID-19. TCRdb re-derived calls from the 5' RACE reads in MiXCR, one entry per CDR3 protein. The profile shows hundreds of thousands of distinct CDR3 sequences, 25% to 30% of them singletons. Sequenced sample: PBMCs or a T cell subset sorted from them (not recorded which). The receptors come from an adult woman who had mild COVID-19 (a few samples of this study predate the infection). Cell type and time point are not known.

This clonotype was found a few times. V and J are TRBV20-1 and TRBJ2-7; 11 nucleotides align to TRBD2. CDR1 is DFQATT, CDR2 SNEGSKA, per germline (reference sequence). V was pared by 0 bases and J by 2 bases, with 3 bases of the junction left unmatched. The CDR3 is 15 residues long. The chain's CDR3 is CSARDATSGTYEQYF. CDR3 bases: TGCAGTGCTAGAGATGCGACTAGCGGGACCTACGAGCAGTACTTC.

V gene TRBV12-3 or TRBV12-4 combines with J gene TRBJ2-7, with 11 positions matching TRBD2. With 1 base clipped from V and 5 bases from J, the junction kept 10 bases outside the gene matches. This CDR3 region has 17 residues. CDR3 DNA sequence: TGTGCCAGCAGTTTAGTCCTAGCGGGGGGCTTAAGGGACGAGCAGTACTTC. Amino acids: CASSLVLAGGLRDEQYF.

The V gene is TRBV2, the J gene TRBJ2-5, with D perhaps matching TRBD2 (6 bases). The CDR3 is 14 residues long. Deletions cut 7 bases from V and 0 bases from J, with 12 bases between. Germline V gene data show CDR1 as SNHLY and CDR2 as FYNNEI. The CDR3 DNA sequence: TGTGCCAGCAACACGGGAGAATACCAAGAGACCCAGTACTTC. This codes for CASNTGEYQETQYF.

The chain couples TRBV6-5 to TRBJ2-2; perhaps TRBD2 as D (6 bases). Trimming took off 6 bases at V and 6 bases at J, with 11 bases between the two ends. This CDR3 has 13 residues. Germline CDR1 MNHEY, CDR2 SVGAGI. CDR3 region: CASRGRRAGELFF. The CDR3 nucleotides are TGTGCCAGCAGGGGCAGGAGGGCCGGGGAGCTGTTTTTT.

The chain uses TRBV10-3 and TRBJ2-7; the match to TRBD2 covers 7 bases. V shed 1 base and J 5 bases; nucleotides not matched to a gene: 5. The CDR3 covers 14 residues. Germline V gene lookup returns CDR1 ENHRY and CDR2 SYGVKD. The CDR3 sequence: CAISELRELNEQYF. The CDR3 DNA follows: TGTGCCATCAGTGAGTTGCGGGAGCTGAACGAGCAGTACTTC.

This chain's CDR3 is CASTGWGDSYEQYF. The CDR3, as DNA: TGTGCCAGCACGGGGTGGGGAGACTCCTACGAGCAGTACTTC. This chain connects TRBV11-2 to TRBJ2-7, with a weak D call TRBD2 (5 bases). Germline V gives CDR1 SGHAT, CDR2 FQNNGV. V gave up 7 bases and J gave up 0 bases, with 13 bases separating them. The length of the CDR3 is 14 residues.

V gene TRBV7-7 combines with J gene TRBJ2-5; 9 nucleotides agree with TRBD2. The CDR3 spans 17 residues. From germline, CDR1 is SSHAT and CDR2 FNYEAQ (reference sequence). V shed 3 bases, J shed 1 base, and the junction held 9 bases outside the gene matches. CDR3 residues: CASSLGLSGGTQETQYF. The DNA of the CDR3 is TGTGCCAGCAGCTTGGGGCTCAGCGGGGGGACCCAAGAGACCCAGTACTTC.

The chain employs TRBV4-1 and TRBJ1-3, with D unclear. Germline V gives CDR1 MGHRA, CDR2 YSYEKL. The CDR3 length is 15 residues. V lost 2 bases, J lost 1 base, and 9 bases lay in between. DNA for the CDR3: TGCGCCAGCAGCCAAAGGACGCCTTCTGGAAACACCATATATTTT. This encodes CASSQRTPSGNTIYF.

V gene TRBV5-1 combines with J gene TRBJ1-2; 8 bases are shared with TRBD1. Trimming removed 4 bases from V and 5 bases from J; junction bases left unmatched: 7. CDR1 and CDR2 (germline): SGHRS, YFSETQ. The CDR3 has 14 residues. The CDR3 DNA reads as TGCGCCAGCAGCAATGGACAGGGAGGGTATGGCTACACCTTC. Translating gives CASSNGQGGYGYTF.

This clonotype has only a few counts. V is TRBV20-1 and J is TRBJ2-2; 7 bases are shared with TRBD2. With V trimmed by 0 bases and J by 8 bases, 12 bases remained unmatched. The CDR3 sequence is 16 residues long. Germline CDR1 and CDR2: DFQATT and SNEGSKA (reference sequence). CDR3 residues: CSARDRASGASGELFF. CDR3 DNA sequence: TGCAGTGCTAGAGATCGGGCTAGCGGCGCGTCTGGGGAGCTGTTTTTT.

This chain uses TRBV10-3 with TRBJ2-3, with 10 nucleotides matching TRBD2. Germline V lookup: CDR1 ENHRY, CDR2 SYGVKD. The V segment lost 4 bases and the J segment 1 base; nucleotides outside the gene matches: 5. This CDR3 region has 16 residues. The DNA of the CDR3 is TGTGCCATCAGTGCGGTAGGGACTAGCGGCACAGATACGCAGTATTTT. This translates into CAISAVGTSGTDTQYF.

V is TRBV3-1 and J is TRBJ2-6; a weak D match, TRBD2 (6 bases). Trimming took off 0 bases at V and 0 bases at J, with 12 bases between the two ends. The CDR3 covers 18 residues. Germline lookup yields CDR1 LGHDT and CDR2 YNNKEL (reference sequence). The CDR3 here is CASSQDSPGLSGANVLTF. The CDR3, as DNA: TGTGCCAGCAGCCAAGATTCGCCGGGACTCTCTGGGGCCAACGTCCTGACTTTC.

The J gene is TRBJ2-5, the V gene TRBV20-1; D is undetermined. The CDR3 extends over 12 amino acids. Germline V lookup: CDR1 DFQATT, CDR2 SNEGSKA (reference sequence). V lost 5 bases, J lost 9 bases, and 16 bases lay in between. In DNA form, the CDR3 reads TGCAGTGCTGATCTGGTGGATACGGCCCAGTACTTC. It encodes CSADLVDTAQYF.

The V call is TRBV5-1, the J call TRBJ2-7, with TRBD1 matching over 8 bases. CDR3 length equals 13 residues. Per the germline V gene, CDR1 is SGHRS and CDR2 is YFSETQ. Unmatched junction bases numbered 2, after V lost 3 bases and J lost 3 bases. In nucleotides, the CDR3 is TGCGCCAGCAGCTCGACAGGGGACTACGAGCAGTACTTC. Translation gives CASSSTGDYEQYF. The entire variable domain, with the rest obtained from reference TRBV5-1 and TRBJ2-7, is as follows: KAGVTQTPRYLIKTRGQQVTLSCSPISGHRSVSWYQQTPGQGLQFLFEYFSETQRNKGNFPGRFSGRQFSNSRSEMNVSTLELGDSALYLCASSSTGDYEQYFGPGTRLTVT.

This clonotype came up a few times. The chain carries TRBV4-1 and TRBJ2-7, with 12 positions matching TRBD1. The CDR3 is 15 amino acids. Germline V lookup: CDR1 MGHRA, CDR2 YSYEKL. Trimming took 3 bases from V and 3 from J; bases not matched to a gene: 3. The CDR3 protein is CASSHGTGGIYEQYF. CDR3 in DNA: TGCGCCAGCAGCCATGGGACAGGGGGCATCTACGAGCAGTACTTC.

The chain joins TRBV6-2 or TRBV6-3 to TRBJ1-1, with 7 bases lining up with TRBD1. V gave up 5 bases and J gave up 4 bases; unmatched junction bases: 7. The CDR3 loop spans 14 amino acids. Germline CDR1 MNHEY, CDR2 SVGEGT. CDR3 protein: CASSRQGYGTEAFF. The CDR3 DNA reads as TGTGCCAGCAGTCGACAGGGTTATGGCACTGAAGCTTTCTTT.

J is TRBJ2-1 and V is TRBV4-1, with 8 bases matching TRBD1. Germline-derived CDR1 and CDR2 are MGHRA and YSYEKL. The CDR3 extends over 15 amino acids. The J segment lost 8 bases and the V segment lost 1 base, leaving 7 bases of the junction unmatched. CDR3 sequence: CASSQGGRGLDEQFF. CDR3 nucleotides: TGCGCCAGCAGCCAAGGAGGCAGGGGGCTAGATGAGCAGTTCTTC.

The V and J genes are TRBV5-6 and TRBJ1-5; no reliable D call. The V end was cut by 1 base, the J end by 3 bases, with 5 bases between. CDR3 size: 13 residues. Germline V gene data show CDR1 as SGHDT and CDR2 as YYEEEE. The CDR3 reads CASSLRYNQPQHF. The DNA for the CDR3 is TGTGCCAGCAGCTTGAGGTACAATCAGCCCCAGCATTTT.

This clonotype was recorded a few times. The rearrangement links TRBV9 to TRBJ2-3; TRBD2 matches 8 bases. The CDR3 is 15 residues long. CDR1 and CDR2 (germline): SGDLS, YYNGEE. Losses at the gene ends were 3 bases for V and 5 bases for J; bases not matched to a gene: 8. The CDR3 region is CASSGRGGPGDTQYF. The CDR3 coding sequence is TGTGCCAGCAGCGGACGGGGGGGCCCAGGAGATACGCAGTATTTT.

The chain links TRBV11-3 to TRBJ1-1, with unresolved D. CDR3 size: 13 residues. Germline CDR1 and CDR2: SGHNT and YENEEA. With 5 bases removed from V and 5 bases from J, the gap between germline ends came to 12 bases. The CDR3 here is CASSPTALTEAFF. In nucleotides, the CDR3 is TGTGCCAGCAGCCCCACGGCCTTGACTGAAGCTTTCTTT.

The J gene is TRBJ2-7, the V gene TRBV12-3 or TRBV12-4; 9 nucleotides align to TRBD2. The CDR3 runs 14 residues. Unmatched junction bases numbered 4, after V lost 4 bases and J lost 3 bases. The CDR3 nucleotides read TGTGCCAGCAGTTCAGCGGGGGGCTTCTACGAGCAGTACTTC. Translation: CASSSAGGFYEQYF.

In its sample, this clonotype was seen a few times. The chain has TRBV27 and TRBJ1-6, with D unclear. CDR1 and CDR2 from the germline V gene are MNHEY and SMNVEV (reference sequence). This CDR3 is built from 14 residues. Deletions cut 3 bases from V and 3 bases from J, with 6 bases between. The CDR3 nucleotides read TGTGCCAGCAGTTTCAACAGCTATAATTCACCCCTCCACTTT. Protein product: CASSFNSYNSPLHF.